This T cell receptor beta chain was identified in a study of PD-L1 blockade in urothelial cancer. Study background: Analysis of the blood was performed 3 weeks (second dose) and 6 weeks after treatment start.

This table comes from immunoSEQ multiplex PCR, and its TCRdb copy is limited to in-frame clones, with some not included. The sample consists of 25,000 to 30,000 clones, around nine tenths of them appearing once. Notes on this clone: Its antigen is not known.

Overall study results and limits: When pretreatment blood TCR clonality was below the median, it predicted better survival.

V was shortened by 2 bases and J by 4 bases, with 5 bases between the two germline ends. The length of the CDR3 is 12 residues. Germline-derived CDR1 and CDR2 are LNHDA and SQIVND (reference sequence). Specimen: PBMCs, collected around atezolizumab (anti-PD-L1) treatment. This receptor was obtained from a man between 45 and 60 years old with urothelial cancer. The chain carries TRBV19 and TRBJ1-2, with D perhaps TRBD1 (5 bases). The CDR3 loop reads CASSIRGYGYTF. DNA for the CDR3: TGTGCCAGTAGTATAAGGGGCTATGGCTACACCTTC.